This T cell receptor beta chain was documented in a study of regulatory T cells in long-lasting Graves disease. Study-wide results and caveats: Persistent-disease Graves' patients showed less TCR diversity than new cases.

This clonotype was seen at least ten times. Antigen specificity is unknown. The time point was: persistent/refractory GD, antithyroid drugs over 5 years with positive TRAb. Scientists built the TCR library using RNA that was extracted from PBMCs. The CDR3 has 11 amino acids. Trimming cost V 6 bases and J 3 bases, with 6 bases left between them. Construction of TCR beta libraries relied on iRepertoire HTBI primers and on Arm-PCR targeting CDR3 regions. In TCRdb, the multiplex PCR reads were re-called with MiXCR into one record per CDR3 protein. The table lists about 450,000 distinct CDR3 sequences, roughly a quarter of them singletons.

The material sequenced was peripheral blood mononuclear cells (PBMCs), taken when the disease was refractory, from a patient treated with antithyroid drugs. This sequence originates from a female donor with Graves disease. This sequence joins TRBV12-3 or TRBV12-4 and TRBJ2-7; D gene unclear. The CDR3 here is CASSLGYEQYF. The CDR3 coding sequence is TGTGCCAGCAGCCTAGGCTACGAGCAGTACTTC.